Listed below are T cell receptor beta chains from one sample, sequenced in a study of beta chain features in type 1 diabetes. The assay was immunoSEQ multiplex PCR, and TCRdb's table has in-frame clones only and misses some. This sample carries under 400,000 clones, 11% to 15% of them seen once, and the ten largest clones take over 5.5%. Material: central memory CD4+ T cells from blood. These receptors were obtained from a man younger than 45 in good health. Both conserved end residues are part of each CDR3. A D gene is named only where the DNA matches it firmly. Expanded clones get a size class; other rows say once, few or many, or leave the size out.

TRBJ2-7 TRBV6-1 TRBD1 . TGTGCCAGCAGTCGGGACAGATCCTACGAGCAGTACTTC CASSRDRSYEQYF
TRBJ1-2 TRBV30 . few TGTGCCTGGAGAGGGATCTATGGCTACACCTTC CAWRGIYGYTF
TRBJ2-5 TRBV6-1 . . TGTGCCAGCAGTGAAGGCACATTTACCCAGTACTTC CASSEGTFTQYF
TRBJ2-2 TRBV5-1 . few TGCGCCAGCACCCATGGCGGGACGAACACCGGGGAGCTGTTTTTT CASTHGGTNTGELFF
TRBJ2-1 TRBV7-2 . . TGTGCCAGCAGCTTAGTTTCGGTCGGGAGCTACAATGAGCAGTTCTTC CASSLVSVGSYNEQFF
TRBJ2-3 TRBV7-2 . few TGTGCCAGCAGCCTTGACGGGAGAGACACAGATACGCAGTATTTT CASSLDGRDTDTQYF
TRBJ2-4 TRBV7-3 . . TGTGCCAGCAGCCCAGGGGACTACGCAAACATTCAGTACTTC CASSPGDYANIQYF
TRBJ2-1 TRBV19 . few TGTGCCAGTAGCAGGAGCCATAGGTTAGGCTCCTACAATGAGCAGTTCTTC CASSRSHRLGSYNEQFF
TRBJ2-1 TRBV5-6 TRBD1 . TGTGCCAGCAGCCCTCCGGGACAGGAGGTGAATGAGCAGTTCTTC CASSPPGQEVNEQFF
TRBJ2-5 TRBV7-9 . few TGTGCCAGCAGCCGCCAAGAGACCCAGTACTTC CASSRQETQYF
TRBJ2-5 TRBV1 . few TGCACCAGCAGCCATAGGGAGCTAGCGGGGGTTGAGGGGCACCTAGGAGGGGCGGAAGAGACCCAGTACTTC CTSSHRELAGVEGHLGGAEETQYF